The next 15 T cell receptor beta chains were all read from a single sample in a study of CD4 T cells in relation to SARS-CoV-2 and coronaviruses. Unexposed donor CD4+ T cells date from about 2011-2019, before the COVID-19 pandemic. After roughly ten days of culture, CD4+ T cells were isolated. The assay was immunoSEQ multiplex PCR, and TCRdb's table has in-frame clones only and misses some. The repertoire has 20,000 to 25,000 clones, 74% of them found once; the top ten carry 9.5% to 15%. No antigen has been assigned to these receptors. Material for sequencing was CD4+ T cells from PBMCs, cultured in vitro. These receptors were taken from a human donor in good health.

The gene calls are TRBV29-1 and TRBJ1-1, with 7 nucleotides matching TRBD1. The CDR3 extends over 13 amino acids. J lost 1 base, V lost 3 bases, and 2 bases had no gene match. CDR1 SQVTM and CDR2 ANQGSEA come from the germline V gene. The CDR3 reads CSVDRGANTEAFF. DNA for the CDR3: TGCAGCGTTGACAGGGGGGCGAACACTGAAGCTTTCTTT.

The CDR3 is CASSREGGGTYEQYF. The DNA for the CDR3 is TGCGCCAGCAGCCGAGAAGGCGGCGGGACCTACGAGCAGTACTTC. The chain joins TRBV4-1 to TRBJ2-7; D is perhaps TRBD2 (6 bases). Germline CDR1 is MGHRA and CDR2 is YSYEKL. V lost 4 bases and J 2 bases, leaving 15 bases between the germline ends. CDR3 length equals 15 residues.

The chain has TRBV2 and TRBJ1-4, with D unclear. CDR1 is SNHLY, CDR2 FYNNEI, per germline. V was trimmed by 5 bases and J by 0 bases, leaving 7 bases between them. This CDR3 spans 14 amino acids. The DNA of the CDR3 is TGTGCCAGCAGTAGGGTCACAACTAATGAAAAACTGTTTTTT. Translating gives CASSRVTTNEKLFF.

V and J are TRBV19 and TRBJ2-7; 7 nucleotides match TRBD1. The CDR3 covers 13 residues. Germline assignment: CDR1 LNHDA and CDR2 SQIVND (reference sequence). J gave up 2 bases and V 6 bases, and 4 bases lay outside the gene matches. The DNA of the CDR3 is TGTGCCAGTAGCCTAGACAGGGCCTACGAGCAGTACTTC. It codes for CASSLDRAYEQYF.

This sequence joins TRBV2 and TRBJ2-7, with 9 bases that match TRBD1. CDR3 length: 14 amino acids. The V and J ends lost 6 bases and 1 base, in that order; junction bases with no gene match: 4. Looked up from germline, CDR1 is SNHLY and CDR2 is FYNNEI. In DNA, the CDR3 is TGTGCCAGCAGAACCGGGACAGGGTCCTACGAGCAGTACTTC. Translation: CASRTGTGSYEQYF.

V is TRBV3-1 (or the pseudogene TRBV3-2) and J is TRBJ1-2; D is undetermined. The CDR3 totals 16 residues. Per germline, CDR1 LGHDT and CDR2 YNNKEL (reference sequence). Trimming took off 1 base at V and 1 base at J, with 13 bases between the two ends. CDR3 nucleotides: TGTGCCAGCAGCCAAGGTGATGGCAACTATAACTATGGCTACACCTTC. It encodes CASSQGDGNYNYGYTF.

This chain uses TRBV29-1 with TRBJ2-7, with D maybe TRBD1 (6 bases). CDR1 and CDR2 (germline): SQVTM, ANQGSEA. The length of the CDR3 is 11 residues. V was pared by 7 bases and J by 2 bases, with 9 bases between. CDR3 coding DNA: TGCAGCGCGGGACAAACCTACGAGCAGTACTTC. This sequence encodes CSAGQTYEQYF.

The chain joins TRBV28 to TRBJ1-5; tentative D call: TRBD1 (5 bases). Germline CDR1 is MDHEN and CDR2 is SYDVKM. V lost 1 base and J lost 7, with 11 bases in between. The CDR3 is made up of 14 amino acids. The CDR3 protein is CASSLSGWKQPQHF. CDR3 sequence (DNA): TGTGCCAGCAGTTTATCAGGGTGGAAACAGCCCCAGCATTTT.

This clone appeared a single time. The chain recombines TRBV30 with TRBJ1-6, with D hard to call. Germline CDR1 is GTSNPN and CDR2 is SVGIG (reference sequence). This CDR3 spans 15 amino acids. V was clipped by 2 bases and J by 3 bases, with 11 bases between them. DNA of the CDR3: TGTGCCTGGAGTAAATTGAACAGCTATAATTCACCCCTCCACTTT. It specifies CAWSKLNSYNSPLHF.

This clone has just one count. This rearrangement joins TRBV14 to TRBJ2-3; TRBD2 is a possible D gene (5 bases). Germline CDR1 is SGHDN and CDR2 is FVKESK. This CDR3 has 13 amino acids. With 5 bases removed from V and 9 bases from J, the gap between germline ends came to 15 bases. The CDR3 sequence: CASSARTGTTQYF. DNA for the CDR3: TGTGCCAGCAGCGCCCGGACGGGAACCACGCAGTATTTT.

The gene calls are TRBV24-1 and TRBJ2-2, with D hard to call. CDR1 and CDR2 from the germline V gene are KGHDR and SFDVKD. V was pared by 4 bases and J by 9 bases, with 14 bases between. The length of the CDR3 is 14 residues. The CDR3 here is CATSEPSSGRELFF. The CDR3 DNA sequence: TGTGCCACCAGTGAACCCTCCTCGGGCCGGGAGCTGTTTTTT.

This chain links TRBV5-1 with TRBJ1-1; weak D call: TRBD1 (5 bases). The CDR3 has 15 amino acids. Germline V lookup: CDR1 SGHRS, CDR2 YFSETQ. V lost 0 bases and J lost 5, with 14 bases in between. The CDR3 region is CASSLVVGERTEAFF. CDR3 DNA sequence: TGCGCCAGCAGCTTGGTCGTGGGGGAGAGGACTGAAGCTTTCTTT.

The chain employs TRBV19 and TRBJ2-7; a possible D gene is TRBD1 (6 bases). Germline CDR1 LNHDA, CDR2 SQIVND (reference sequence). This CDR3 region has 14 residues. V lost 7 bases and J 7 bases, leaving 20 bases between the germline ends. The CDR3 reads CASTAHNRAWEQYF. DNA of the CDR3: TGTGCCAGTACCGCACATAACAGGGCCTGGGAGCAGTACTTC.

The chain is built from TRBV6-4 and TRBJ2-3; TRBD2 matches 8 bases. J lost 5 bases, V lost 0 bases, and 4 bases had no gene match. The CDR3 runs 15 residues. Germline-derived CDR1 and CDR2 are MRHNA and SNTAGT. The CDR3 DNA sequence: TGTGCCAGCAGTGACTCCTACGGGGGGGAAGATACGCAGTATTTT. Translated, it gives CASSDSYGGEDTQYF.

This clone was picked up one time. The CDR3 region has the DNA TGTGCCTGGAGTGTTCAGGGGGCATTTTCTGGAAACACCATATATTTT. Protein: CAWSVQGAFSGNTIYF. The rearrangement joins TRBV30 to TRBJ1-3; TRBD1 matches 8 bases. The V and J ends lost 0 bases and 1 base, in that order; junction bases with no gene match: 5. CDR3 length: 16 residues. CDR1 is GTSNPN, CDR2 SVGIG, per germline (reference sequence).